This TCR beta chain was sequenced in a study of T cell responses to AZD1222 COVID-19 vaccine. V dropped 6 bases and J dropped 0 bases, with 5 bases sitting between them. The CDR3 has 12 residues. Germline loops: CDR1 MNHNS, CDR2 SASEGT. TCRdb's copy holds only in-frame clones and misses some; the assay was immunoSEQ multiplex PCR. The table shows roughly 120,000 clones, with 88% occurring only once. This chain connects TRBV6-1 to TRBJ1-1; D gene ambiguous. The clonotype originates from an adult in good health. Sequences were derived from peripheral blood, sampled on day 0 of AZD1222 vaccination. The CDR3 is CASRSMNTEAFF. The DNA for the CDR3 is TGTGCCAGCAGGTCTATGAACACTGAAGCTTTCTTT.